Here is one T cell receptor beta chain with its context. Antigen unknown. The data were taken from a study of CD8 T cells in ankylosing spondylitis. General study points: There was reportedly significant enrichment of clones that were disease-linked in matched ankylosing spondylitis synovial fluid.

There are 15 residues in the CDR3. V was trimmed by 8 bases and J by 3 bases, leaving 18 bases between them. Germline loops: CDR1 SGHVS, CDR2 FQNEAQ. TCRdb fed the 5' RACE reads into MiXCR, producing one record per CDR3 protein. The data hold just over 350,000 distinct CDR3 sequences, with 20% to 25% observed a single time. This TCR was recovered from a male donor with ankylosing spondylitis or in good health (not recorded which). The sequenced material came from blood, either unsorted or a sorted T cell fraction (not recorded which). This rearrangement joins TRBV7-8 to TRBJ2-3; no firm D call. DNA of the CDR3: TGTGCCAGCGCCCGGCTGGGCAGTCGGACAGATACGCAGTATTTT. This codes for CASARLGSRTDTQYF.